Listed here are 26 T cell receptor beta chains from one sample, sequenced in a study of regulatory T cells in long-lasting Graves disease (dated by TCRdb to the early 2020s). The receptor library was made with multiplex PCR. Sequencing relied on an Illumina HiSeq 4000. TCR beta libraries were built with iRepertoire HTBI primers and Arm-PCR amplification of CDR3 regions. The public reads were reanalyzed by TCRdb: fastp trimming at Q25, MiXCR alignment, in-frame beta chains only. For every CDR3 protein sequence, its rows merge into one entry that carries the most common genes and DNA. The sample table holds 560,000 or so distinct CDR3 sequences, of which about 15% were seen once. The ten largest account for approximately 12% of the sample. This sample's time point label indicates: newly diagnosed GD, antithyroid drugs for less than 3 months. RNA was extracted from PBMCs in TRIzol for both TCR sequencing and RNA sequencing.

These data also formed part of another study, on T cells in Graves' hyperthyroidism and ophthalmopathy.

Source: peripheral blood mononuclear cells (PBMCs), taken at new diagnosis, from a patient treated with antithyroid drugs. The receptor set was obtained from a man aged 18-30 years with Graves disease. Donor details come from another sample of the same person, matched by shared clones.

The chain is built from TRBV30 and TRBJ2-7, with 7 bases that match TRBD1. Germline-derived CDR1 and CDR2 are GTSNPN and SVGIG (reference sequence). After removal of 2 bases from V and 0 bases from J, the junction contained 10 bases not matched to a gene. CDR3 length: 16 amino acids. The CDR3 DNA follows: TGTGCCTGGAGTCGTAACAGGGGAGAGAGCTCCTACGAGCAGTACTTC. It is translated as CAWSRNRGESSYEQYF.

The chain combines TRBV9 with TRBJ2-1; 8 bases are a match to TRBD2. CDR3 length: 16 amino acids. With V trimmed by 0 bases and J by 4 bases, 6 bases remained unmatched. CDR1 and CDR2 from the germline V gene are SGDLS and YYNGEE. The CDR3 loop is CASSVGVGRGYNEQFF. The CDR3 coding sequence is TGTGCCAGCAGCGTAGGGGTCGGGAGGGGGTACAATGAGCAGTTCTTC.

The chain recombines TRBV9 with TRBJ2-5; TRBD2 matches 8 bases. This CDR3 is built from 15 residues. The germline V gene has CDR1 SGDLS and CDR2 YYNGEE. Trimming at V came to 1 base and at J to 5 bases, leaving 7 bases not matched to a gene. As DNA, the CDR3 is TGTGCCAGCAGCGTAAGCGGGGGTCAGGGCGAGACCCAGTACTTC. Protein: CASSVSGGQGETQYF.

This chain joins TRBV20-1 and TRBJ2-5, with 7 nucleotides matching TRBD2. V trimming: 6 bases; J trimming: 4 bases; junction bases outside the gene matches: 5. From germline, CDR1 is DFQATT and CDR2 SNEGSKA (reference sequence). This CDR3 is 12 amino acids long. The CDR3 DNA is TGCAGTGCAAGGGGACTACTAGAGACCCAGTACTTC. Translated: CSARGLLETQYF.

The chain couples TRBV9 to TRBJ1-1, with D perhaps matching TRBD1 (5 bases). The ends were cut back, 0 bases at V and 3 bases at J, with 12 bases in the middle. Germline V lookup: CDR1 SGDLS, CDR2 YYNGEE. The CDR3 contains 15 residues. CDR3 region: CASSVDPGGDTEAFF. CDR3 nucleotide sequence: TGTGCCAGCAGCGTAGACCCGGGAGGGGACACTGAAGCTTTCTTT. The full variable domain, rest sourced from reference TRBV9 and TRBJ1-1, is DSGVTQTPKHLITATGQRVTLRCSPRSGDLSVYWYQQSLDQGLQFLIQYYNGEERAKGNILERFSAQQFPDLHSELNLSSLELGDSALYFCASSVDPGGDTEAFFGQGTRLTVV.

This clonotype was seen more than once but under ten times. The chain combines TRBV30 with TRBJ2-7; 7 bases fit TRBD1. The trim removed 5 bases at V and 4 bases at J, leaving 11 bases unmatched. The CDR3 is 14 residues long. From germline, CDR1 is GTSNPN and CDR2 SVGIG (reference sequence). CDR3 region: CAWVTGDYVYEQYF. In DNA form, the CDR3 reads TGTGCCTGGGTCACAGGGGATTACGTTTACGAGCAGTACTTC.

In this sample, this clonotype turned up a few times. This chain uses TRBV13 with TRBJ2-3; 11 nucleotides line up with TRBD2. The germline gives CDR1 PRHDT, CDR2 FYEKMQ (reference sequence). The CDR3 is 19 residues long. V was clipped by 5 bases and J by 2 bases; unmatched bases: 15. The CDR3 DNA is TGTGCCAGCAGCACAATCTCCCCGGGACTAGCGGAATACACAGATACGCAGTATTTT. This encodes CASSTISPGLAEYTDTQYF.

The chain carries TRBV3-1 and TRBJ1-2, with 10 bases identical to TRBD1. Germline CDR1 reads LGHDT; CDR2 reads YNNKEL (reference sequence). This CDR3 region has 17 residues. V lost 3 bases and J lost 2; bases outside the gene matches: 9. The CDR3 nucleotides read TGTGCCAGCAGCCAGTACCGGGACAGGGGAGGGAACTATGGCTACACCTTC. It is translated as CASSQYRDRGGNYGYTF.

This clonotype has more than one count but fewer than ten. V is TRBV28 and J is TRBJ2-7, with 11 bases fitting TRBD1. CDR1 and CDR2 from the germline V gene are MDHEN and SYDVKM. The CDR3 runs 15 residues. Trimming removed 6 bases from V and 1 base from J; junction bases left unmatched: 5. The CDR3 coding sequence is TGTGCCAGCAGGGTGGGGACAGGGGGTTCCTACGAGCAGTACTTC. Its protein product is CASRVGTGGSYEQYF.

The rearrangement uses TRBV20-1 and TRBJ2-6; D is perhaps TRBD2 (7 bases). CDR3 length equals 15 residues. Trimming left V 3 bases short and J 0 bases short, with 9 bases between. Germline V gives CDR1 DFQATT, CDR2 SNEGSKA (reference sequence). CDR3: CSARGGHSGANVLTF. CDR3 DNA: TGCAGTGCTAGGGGGGGGCACTCTGGGGCCAACGTCCTGACTTTC.

This chain uses TRBV5-1 with TRBJ2-5; D gene ambiguous. This CDR3 comprises 14 residues. The V gene lost 2 bases and the J gene lost 1 base, with 9 bases spanning the gap. From germline, CDR1 is SGHRS and CDR2 YFSETQ. The DNA for the CDR3 is TGCGCCAGCAGCTTCAGCCAGCTCCAAGAGACCCAGTACTTC. This gives the protein CASSFSQLQETQYF.

This clonotype was counted between two and nine times. V and J are TRBV19 and TRBJ2-1, with 10 bases fitting TRBD2. Germline V lookup: CDR1 LNHDA, CDR2 SQIVND (reference sequence). Trimming at V came to 6 bases and at J to 7 bases, leaving 24 bases not matched to a gene. The CDR3 spans 20 residues. The chain's CDR3 is CASRGSGRGLSSGRLNEQFF. The CDR3 DNA is TGTGCCAGTAGGGGCTCTGGCAGGGGGCTGTCTAGCGGGAGACTGAATGAGCAGTTCTTC.

V gene TRBV12-5 combines with J gene TRBJ2-5; D not resolved. The CDR3 is 16 residues long. Trimming stripped 6 bases from V and 4 bases from J, with 21 bases between. Germline loops: CDR1 LGHNT, CDR2 FRNRAP. CDR3: CASGPAGDLNSETQYF. The DNA for the CDR3 is TGTGCTAGTGGCCCAGCAGGAGATCTCAATTCAGAGACCCAGTACTTC.

This clonotype was seen a few times. This likely comes from a read error, as the CDR3 has no conserved phenylalanine or tryptophan at its end. The chain carries TRBV5-5 and TRBJ2-1; D remains ambiguous. The J call may not be correct, given that the DNA end is closer to TRBJ2-5. The germline V gene has CDR1 SGHKS and CDR2 YYEKEE (reference sequence). The CDR3 runs to 12 residues. This CDR3 reads CASSFQSETQYS. CDR3 DNA sequence: TGTGCCAGCAGCTTTCAATCTGAGACCCAGTACTCC.

This clonotype was observed a few times. The rearrangement joins TRBV4-1 to TRBJ1-5; D not resolved. V was cut by 0 bases and J by 6 bases, with 3 bases left in between. This CDR3 spans 12 amino acids. Germline V CDR1 and CDR2: MGHRA, YSYEKL. In DNA form, the CDR3 reads TGCGCCAGCAGCCAAGATACTCAGCCCCAGCATTTT. Translation gives CASSQDTQPQHF.

The V and J genes are TRBV3-1 and TRBJ2-4; D is uncertain. With the DNA end fitting TRBJ2-5 better, the J assignment may be wrong. The V gene's germline CDR1 is LGHDT and CDR2 YNNKEL (reference sequence). There are 13 residues in the CDR3. The CDR3 region has the DNA TGTGCCAGCAGCCAGGCTTTAGGCGTGACCCAGTACTTC. Encoded protein: CASSQALGVTQYF.

This clonotype showed up just a few times. V usage is TRBV11-2 and J usage is TRBJ2-5; D assignment may be TRBD1 or TRBD2 (5 bases each). This CDR3 has 18 residues. Trimming took off 5 bases at V and 4 bases at J, with 26 bases between the two ends. Per the germline V gene, CDR1 is SGHAT and CDR2 is FQNNGV. The CDR3 DNA reads TGTGCCAGCAGCCGAGCATTCCACCGGGACCCCAGGAGAGAGACCCAGTACTTC. Protein sequence: CASSRAFHRDPRRETQYF.

The sample holds many counts of this clonotype. The rearrangement joins TRBV2 to TRBJ1-2; 9 bases line up with TRBD1. This CDR3 comprises 12 residues. The junction had 5 bases not matched to a gene; V was cut back by 7 bases and J by 8 bases. Germline CDR1 SNHLY, CDR2 FYNNEI. The CDR3 DNA is TGTGCCAGCACCGGGACAGGGCTCGGCTACACCTTC. It translates to CASTGTGLGYTF.

With respect to this clonotype: One end of the junction fails to match germline, which may point to a read error. The chain links TRBV6-1 to TRBJ2-7, with a tentative D call TRBD2 (5 bases). The germline CDR1 and CDR2 sequences are MNHNS and SASEGT. This CDR3 has 12 amino acids. As DNA, the CDR3 is TGTGCCAGCAGGGACTCAACCTACGAGCAGTGCTTC. Its translation is CASRDSTYEQCF.

A few counts support this clonotype. The chain links TRBV7-9 to TRBJ1-1; D is undetermined. In germline, CDR1 is SEHNR, CDR2 FQNEAQ (reference sequence). This CDR3 region has 15 residues. The ends were cut back, 3 bases at V and 3 bases at J, with 14 bases in the middle. The CDR3 loop is CASSFSQTPYTEAFF. The CDR3 nucleotides are TGTGCCAGCAGCTTCTCGCAGACACCGTACACTGAAGCTTTCTTT.

The chain has TRBV7-8 and TRBJ1-3; D is possibly TRBD1 (5 bases). From germline, CDR1 is SGHVS and CDR2 FQNEAQ. Trimming removed 2 bases at V and 0 bases at J, with 11 bases between. The CDR3 runs to 16 residues. CDR3 region: CASSLQGQTSGNTIYF. Here the CDR3 DNA reads TGTGCCAGCAGCTTACAGGGCCAGACCTCTGGAAACACCATATATTTT.

This clonotype was seen repeatedly, ten times or more. The chain uses TRBV28 and TRBJ1-6; tentatively, D is TRBD1 (6 bases). Germline-derived CDR1 and CDR2 are MDHEN and SYDVKM. This CDR3 has 14 amino acids. Deletions cut 6 bases from V and 7 bases from J, with 13 bases between. CDR3 nucleotides: TGTGCCAGCAGCCCTGGACAGAAAAATTCACCCCTCCACTTT. Amino acid sequence: CASSPGQKNSPLHF.

This clonotype was detected a few times. J is TRBJ2-1 and V is TRBV6-2 or TRBV6-3; 9 nucleotides align to TRBD2. Germline CDR1 and CDR2: MNHEY and SVGEGT. The CDR3 loop spans 16 amino acids. V dropped 5 bases and J dropped 0; count of bases not matched to a gene: 5. CDR3 region: CASSEGSGSSYNEQFF. CDR3 sequence (DNA): TGTGCCAGCAGTGAGGGTAGCGGGAGCTCCTACAATGAGCAGTTCTTC.

In its sample, this clonotype was seen many times. The gene calls are TRBV30 and TRBJ1-2; a possible D gene is TRBD1 (6 bases). Trimming pared 3 bases from V and 10 bases from J, leaving 18 bases between. Germline loops: CDR1 GTSNPN, CDR2 SVGIG (reference sequence). This CDR3 spans 13 amino acids. The CDR3 sequence is CAWRAAGDQTYTF. CDR3 bases: TGTGCCTGGAGAGCCGCAGGGGATCAGACCTACACCTTC.

This clonotype has ten or more counts. In DNA form, the CDR3 reads TGTGCCAGCAGTTTGACGGCAGAAGTCTACGAGCAGTACTTC. This gives the protein CASSLTAEVYEQYF. This chain uses TRBV28 with TRBJ2-7; D not resolved. Deletions cut 3 bases from V and 3 bases from J, with 12 bases between. The germline V gene has CDR1 MDHEN and CDR2 SYDVKM. The CDR3 is made up of 14 amino acids. Full variable domain (missing parts from reference TRBV28 and TRBJ2-7): DVKVTQSSRYLVKRTGEKVFLECVQDMDHENMFWYRQDPGLGLRLIYFSYDVKMKEKGDIPEGYSVSREKKERFSLILESASTNQTSMYLCASSLTAEVYEQYFGPGTRLTVT.

The J gene is TRBJ2-5, the V gene TRBV2; the match to TRBD1 covers 9 bases. J was trimmed by 3 bases and V by 7 bases; bases with no gene match: 12. This CDR3 has 16 residues. CDR1 SNHLY and CDR2 FYNNEI come from the germline V gene. Here the CDR3 DNA reads TGTGCCAGCAAGGGATTCGGGACAGGGACGAAAGAGACCCAGTACTTC. Its protein is CASKGFGTGTKETQYF.